This T cell receptor (beta chain) was captured in a study of OX40 agonist ivuxolimab in advanced cancers. Using immunoSEQ multiplex PCR, the repertoire was profiled, and TCRdb retains in-frame clones only, with some absent. The table includes 45,000 to 55,000 clones, 94% detected once. The CDR3 spans 14 residues. Looked up from germline, CDR1 is SGHTA and CDR2 is FQGTGA. The ends lost 5 bases at V and 3 bases at J; junction bases unmatched: 6. The clonotype was recovered from an adult with an advanced solid tumor such as melanoma, head and neck, liver or kidney cancer. The starting material was CD4+ or CD8+ T cells sorted from blood, obtained in a trial of the OX40 agonist ivuxolimab. This rearrangement joins TRBV7-3 to TRBJ2-7; 8 bases agree with TRBD1. DNA of the CDR3: TGTGCCAGCAGCATTGGACAGGGCAGCTACGAGCAGTACTTC. Its translation: CASSIGQGSYEQYF.